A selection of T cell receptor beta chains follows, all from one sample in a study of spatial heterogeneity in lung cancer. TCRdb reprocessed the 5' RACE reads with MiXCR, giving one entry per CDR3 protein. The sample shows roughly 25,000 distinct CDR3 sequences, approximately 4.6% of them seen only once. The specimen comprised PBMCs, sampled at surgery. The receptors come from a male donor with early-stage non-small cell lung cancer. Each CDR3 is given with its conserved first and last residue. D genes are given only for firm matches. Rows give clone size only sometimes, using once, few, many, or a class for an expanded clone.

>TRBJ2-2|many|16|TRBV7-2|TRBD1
TGTGCCAGCAGCCTCGGGACAGGGGGTAACACCGGGGAGCTGTTTTTT
CASSLGTGGNTGELFF
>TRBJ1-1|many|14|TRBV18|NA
TGTGCCAGCTCCCCTACAGGGATGAACACTGAAGCTTTCTTT
CASSPTGMNTEAFF
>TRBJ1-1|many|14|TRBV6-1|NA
TGTGCCAGCAGTGAAGTGGTGGCAGCTCCTGAAGCTTTCTTT
CASSEVVAAPEAFF
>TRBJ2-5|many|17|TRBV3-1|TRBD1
TGTGCCAGCAGCCTATCATTCGGGACAGGGGTTCAAGAGACCCAGTACTTC
CASSLSFGTGVQETQYF
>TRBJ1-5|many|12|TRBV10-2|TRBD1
TGCGCCACACAGGGGGCAGCTCAGCCCCAGCATTTT
CATQGAAQPQHF
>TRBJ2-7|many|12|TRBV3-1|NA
TGTGCCAGCAGCCAGGGTTCCTACGAGCAGTACTTC
CASSQGSYEQYF
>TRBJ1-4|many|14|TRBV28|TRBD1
TGTGCCAGCGCCCCAGGGGGGTCTAATGAAAAACTGTTTTTT
CASAPGGSNEKLFF
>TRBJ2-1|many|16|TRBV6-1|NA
TGTGCCAGCAGTGAGGTCGGGGCCGGGATCTACAATGAGCAGTTCTTC
CASSEVGAGIYNEQFF
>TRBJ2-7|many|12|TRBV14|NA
TGTGCCAGCAGCCAAAGTAGGTACGAGCAGTACTTC
CASSQSRYEQYF
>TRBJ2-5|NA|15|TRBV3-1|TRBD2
TGTGCCAGCTCCTGGCTAGCGGGGCGACAAGAGACCCAGTACTTC
CASSWLAGRQETQYF
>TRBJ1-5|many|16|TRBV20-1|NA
TGCAGTGCTCCGGGTGCGACATCAGGTAGTAATCAGCCCCAGCATTTT
CSAPGATSGSNQPQHF
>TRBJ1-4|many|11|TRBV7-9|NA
TGTGCCAGCAGCTTAGTAGAAAAACTGTTTTTT
CASSLVEKLFF
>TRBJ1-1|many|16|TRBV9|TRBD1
TGTGCCAGCAGCGTAGGACAGGGGGCGCGGGCTGGTGAAGCTTTCTTT
CASSVGQGARAGEAFF
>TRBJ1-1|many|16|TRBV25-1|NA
TGTGCCAGCAGCAAGTCGTACGGGACTTTGGGCACTGAAGCTTTCTTT
CASSKSYGTLGTEAFF
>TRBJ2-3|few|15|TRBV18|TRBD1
TGTGCCAGCTCACCAAGGACAGGAACCACAGATACGCAGTATTTT
CASSPRTGTTDTQYF